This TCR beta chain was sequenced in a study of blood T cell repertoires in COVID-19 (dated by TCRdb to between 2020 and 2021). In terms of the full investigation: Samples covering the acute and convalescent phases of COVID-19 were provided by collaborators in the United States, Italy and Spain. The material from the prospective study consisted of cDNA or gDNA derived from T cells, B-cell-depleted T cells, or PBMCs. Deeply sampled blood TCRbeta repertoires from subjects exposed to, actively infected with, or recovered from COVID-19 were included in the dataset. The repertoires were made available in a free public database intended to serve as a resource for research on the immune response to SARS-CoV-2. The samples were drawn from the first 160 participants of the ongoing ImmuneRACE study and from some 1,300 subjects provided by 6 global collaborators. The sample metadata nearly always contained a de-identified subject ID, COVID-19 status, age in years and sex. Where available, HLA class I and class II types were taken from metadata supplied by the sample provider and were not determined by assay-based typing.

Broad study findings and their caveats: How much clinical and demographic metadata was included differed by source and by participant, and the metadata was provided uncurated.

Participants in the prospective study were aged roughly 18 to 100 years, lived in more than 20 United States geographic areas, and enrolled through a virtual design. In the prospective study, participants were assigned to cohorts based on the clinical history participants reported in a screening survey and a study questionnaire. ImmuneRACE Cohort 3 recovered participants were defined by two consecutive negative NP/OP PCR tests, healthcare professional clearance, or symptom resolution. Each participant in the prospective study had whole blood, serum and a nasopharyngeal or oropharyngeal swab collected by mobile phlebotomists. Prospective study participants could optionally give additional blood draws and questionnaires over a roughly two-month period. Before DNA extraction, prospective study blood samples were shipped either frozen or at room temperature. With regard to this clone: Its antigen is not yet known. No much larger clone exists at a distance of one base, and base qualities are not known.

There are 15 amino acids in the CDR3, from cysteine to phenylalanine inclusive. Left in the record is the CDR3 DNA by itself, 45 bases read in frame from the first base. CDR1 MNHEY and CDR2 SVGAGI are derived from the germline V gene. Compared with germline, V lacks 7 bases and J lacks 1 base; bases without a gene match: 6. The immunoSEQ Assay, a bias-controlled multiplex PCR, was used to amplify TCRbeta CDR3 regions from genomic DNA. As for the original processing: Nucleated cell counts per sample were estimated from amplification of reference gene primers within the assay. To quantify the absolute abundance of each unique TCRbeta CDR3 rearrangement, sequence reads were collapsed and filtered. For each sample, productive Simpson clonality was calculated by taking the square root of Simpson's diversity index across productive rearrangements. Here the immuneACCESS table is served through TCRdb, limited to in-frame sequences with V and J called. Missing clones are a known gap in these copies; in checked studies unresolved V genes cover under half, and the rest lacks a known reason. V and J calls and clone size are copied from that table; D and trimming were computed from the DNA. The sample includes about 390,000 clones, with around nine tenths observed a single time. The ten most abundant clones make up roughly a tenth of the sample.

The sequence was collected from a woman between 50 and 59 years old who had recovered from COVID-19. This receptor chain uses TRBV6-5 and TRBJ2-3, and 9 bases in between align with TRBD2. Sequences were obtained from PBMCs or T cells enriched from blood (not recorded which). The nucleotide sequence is TGTGCCAGCAATCGACGGACTAGCGGCACAGATACGCAGTATTTT. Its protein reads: CASNRRTSGTDTQYF.